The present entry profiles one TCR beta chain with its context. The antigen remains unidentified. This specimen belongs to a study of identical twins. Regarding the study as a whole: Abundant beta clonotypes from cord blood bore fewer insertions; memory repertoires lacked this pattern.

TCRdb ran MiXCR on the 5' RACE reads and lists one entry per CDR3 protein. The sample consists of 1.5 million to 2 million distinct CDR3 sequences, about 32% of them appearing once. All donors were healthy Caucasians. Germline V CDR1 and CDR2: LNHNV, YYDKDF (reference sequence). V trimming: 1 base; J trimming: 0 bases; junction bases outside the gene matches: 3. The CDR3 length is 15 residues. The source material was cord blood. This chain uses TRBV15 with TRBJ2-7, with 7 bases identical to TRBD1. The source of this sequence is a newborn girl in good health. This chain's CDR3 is CATSRGTGSSYEQYF. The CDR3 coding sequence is TGTGCCACCAGCAGAGGGACAGGAAGCTCCTACGAGCAGTACTTC.